A selection of T cell receptor beta chains follows, all from one sample in a study of T-cell reconstitution after alpha-beta-depleted transplantation in children. TCRdb recomputed calls from the PCR reads with MiXCR, one row per CDR3 protein. The sample holds some 520,000 distinct CDR3 sequences, around a third seen once. The sample in question was PBMCs from the stem cell graft donor, obtained from the stem cell graft. These receptors originate from a human donor who donated a stem cell graft to a child with aplastic anemia. Both conserved end residues are trimmed from each CDR3. Each record gives: V gene, J gene, CDR3 protein.

>TRBV29-1|TRBJ2-2
SVVEDGELF
>TRBV6-5|TRBJ1-6
ASSYSPRLLESPLH
>TRBV5-4|TRBJ2-3
ASSLAWAPTDTQY
>TRBV5-1|TRBJ1-1
ASSPGTGREAF
>TRBV4-3|TRBJ2-2
ASSQALGLISGELF
>TRBV4-3|TRBJ1-1
ASSADRASAASEAF
>TRBV7-2|TRBJ1-4
ASSLATGATNEKLF
>TRBV20-1|TRBJ1-2
SAYLGTGGYYGYT
>TRBV6-2/TRBV6-3|TRBJ1-6
ASSYSSGSGNSPLH
>TRBV9|TRBJ2-3
ASSWDRASSTDTQY
>TRBV12-3/TRBV12-4|TRBJ2-7
ASSSSSGLAGTAHEQY
>TRBV20-1|TRBJ2-1
SALDSFSYNEQF
>TRBV10-3|TRBJ2-2
AISRTGDGTGELF
>TRBV6-5|TRBJ1-5
ASSWAPQGRPQH
>TRBV21-1|TRBJ2-1
ASMLRGDRDRGTKGSYNEQF
>TRBV7-8|TRBJ1-5
ASSGPGASNQPQH
>TRBV7-2|TRBJ2-1
ASSAGLAENEQF
>TRBV29-1|TRBJ1-1
SVEVPIGGGRGRGTEAF
>TRBV5-1|TRBJ2-3
ASSFPTMGLVRTDTQY
>TRBV20-1|TRBJ2-4
SARYLRGPSRGKNIQY
>TRBV7-3|TRBJ1-1
ASSLTPRVANTEAF
>TRBV27|TRBJ1-4
ASSLKGLNPGGKLF
>TRBV10-3|TRBJ2-7
AISEGRSSYEQY
>TRBV19|TRBJ1-1
ASSRTGGYTEAF
>TRBV6-5|TRBJ1-4
ASSYSYRAEKLF
>TRBV15|TRBJ1-4
ATSRDTGPNEKLF
>TRBV12-3/TRBV12-4|TRBJ1-4
ASSPDRAPNEKLF
>TRBV12-3/TRBV12-4|TRBJ1-6
ASSVRITSPLH
>TRBV5-5|TRBJ2-2
ASSLLLSGELF